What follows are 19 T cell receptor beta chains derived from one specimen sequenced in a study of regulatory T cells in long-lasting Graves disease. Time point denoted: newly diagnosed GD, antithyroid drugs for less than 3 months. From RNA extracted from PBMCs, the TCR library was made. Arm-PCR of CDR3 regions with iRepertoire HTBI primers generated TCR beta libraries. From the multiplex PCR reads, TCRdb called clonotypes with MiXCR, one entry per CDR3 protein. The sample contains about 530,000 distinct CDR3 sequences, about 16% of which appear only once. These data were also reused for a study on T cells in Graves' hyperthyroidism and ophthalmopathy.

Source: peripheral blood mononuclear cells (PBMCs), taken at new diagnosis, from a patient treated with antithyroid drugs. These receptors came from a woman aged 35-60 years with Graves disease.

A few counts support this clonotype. The CDR3 DNA follows: TGTGCCAGCAGCGTAGTAGGGGGAGGCCACTCTGGGGCCAACGTCCTGACTTTC. Protein sequence: CASSVVGGGHSGANVLTF. This chain connects TRBV9 to TRBJ2-6; D possibly uses TRBD1 or TRBD2 (6 bases each). The CDR3 sequence is 18 residues long. V gave up 0 bases and J gave up 0 bases, with 13 bases separating them. The germline CDR1 and CDR2 sequences are SGDLS and YYNGEE.

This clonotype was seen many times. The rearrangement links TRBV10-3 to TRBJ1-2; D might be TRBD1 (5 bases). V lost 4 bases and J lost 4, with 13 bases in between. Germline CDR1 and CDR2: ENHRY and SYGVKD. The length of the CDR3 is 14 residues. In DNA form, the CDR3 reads TGTGCCATCAGTGTTGGGGCCTTGAGCTATGGCTACACCTTC. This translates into CAISVGALSYGYTF.

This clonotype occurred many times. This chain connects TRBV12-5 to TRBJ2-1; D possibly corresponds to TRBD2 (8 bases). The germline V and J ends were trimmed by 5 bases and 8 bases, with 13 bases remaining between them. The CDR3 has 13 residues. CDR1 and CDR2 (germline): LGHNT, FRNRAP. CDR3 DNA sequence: TGTGCTAGTGGTCCGGGAGGGGGCTATGAGCAGTTCTTC. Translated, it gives CASGPGGGYEQFF.

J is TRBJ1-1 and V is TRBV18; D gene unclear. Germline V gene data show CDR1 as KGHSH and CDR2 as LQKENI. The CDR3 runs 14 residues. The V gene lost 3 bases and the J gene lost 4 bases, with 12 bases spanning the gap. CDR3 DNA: TGTGCCAGCTCACCGGTCGCCTCGATCACTGAAGCTTTCTTT. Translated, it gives CASSPVASITEAFF.

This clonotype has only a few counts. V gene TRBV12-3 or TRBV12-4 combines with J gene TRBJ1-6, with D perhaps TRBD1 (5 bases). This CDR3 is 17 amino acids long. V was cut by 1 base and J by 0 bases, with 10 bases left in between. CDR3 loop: CASSLVYRSSYNSPLHF. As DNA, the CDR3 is TGTGCCAGCAGTTTAGTCTACAGGAGCTCCTATAATTCACCCCTCCACTTT.

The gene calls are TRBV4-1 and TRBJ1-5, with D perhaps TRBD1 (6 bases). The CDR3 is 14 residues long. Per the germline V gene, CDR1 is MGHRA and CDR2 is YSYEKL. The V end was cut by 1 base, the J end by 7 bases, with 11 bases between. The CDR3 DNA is TGCGCCAGCAGCCAAGGGGGGGCAACCCAGCCCCAGCATTTT. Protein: CASSQGGATQPQHF.

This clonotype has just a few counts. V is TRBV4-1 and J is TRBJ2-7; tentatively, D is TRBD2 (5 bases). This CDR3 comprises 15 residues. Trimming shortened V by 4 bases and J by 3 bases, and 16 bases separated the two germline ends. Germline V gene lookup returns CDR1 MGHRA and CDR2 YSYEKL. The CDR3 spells CASSLGAAGLYEQYF. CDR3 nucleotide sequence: TGCGCCAGCAGCCTGGGAGCAGCAGGACTCTACGAGCAGTACTTC.

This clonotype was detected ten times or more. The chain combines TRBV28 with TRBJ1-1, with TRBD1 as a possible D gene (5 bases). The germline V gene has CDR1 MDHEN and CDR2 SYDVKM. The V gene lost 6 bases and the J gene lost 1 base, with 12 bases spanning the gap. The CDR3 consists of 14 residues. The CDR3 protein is CASRLPGRNTEAFF. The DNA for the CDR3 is TGTGCCAGCAGGCTACCGGGGCGGAACACTGAAGCTTTCTTT.

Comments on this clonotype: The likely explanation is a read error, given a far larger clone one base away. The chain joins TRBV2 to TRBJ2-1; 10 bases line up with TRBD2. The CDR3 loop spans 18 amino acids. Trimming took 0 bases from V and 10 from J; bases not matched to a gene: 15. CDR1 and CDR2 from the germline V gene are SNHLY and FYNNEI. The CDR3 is CASSEAYSGTSVNYEQFF. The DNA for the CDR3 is TGTGCCAGCAGTGAAGCGTACTCCGGGACTAGCGTGAACTACGAGCAGTTCTTC.

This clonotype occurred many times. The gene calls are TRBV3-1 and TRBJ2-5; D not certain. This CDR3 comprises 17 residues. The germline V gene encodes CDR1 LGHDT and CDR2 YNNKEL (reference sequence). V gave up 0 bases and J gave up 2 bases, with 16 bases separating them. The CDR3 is CASSQDSVGRLQETQYF. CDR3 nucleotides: TGTGCCAGCAGCCAAGATAGTGTGGGTAGGCTTCAAGAGACCCAGTACTTC.

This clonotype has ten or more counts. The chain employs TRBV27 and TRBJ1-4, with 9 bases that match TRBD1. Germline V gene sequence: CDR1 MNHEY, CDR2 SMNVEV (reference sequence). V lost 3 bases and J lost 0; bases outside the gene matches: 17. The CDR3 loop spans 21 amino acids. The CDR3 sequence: CASSFRARRGTGLATNEKLFF. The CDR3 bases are TGTGCCAGCAGTTTCCGAGCGAGAAGAGGGACAGGGCTTGCAACTAATGAAAAACTGTTTTTT.

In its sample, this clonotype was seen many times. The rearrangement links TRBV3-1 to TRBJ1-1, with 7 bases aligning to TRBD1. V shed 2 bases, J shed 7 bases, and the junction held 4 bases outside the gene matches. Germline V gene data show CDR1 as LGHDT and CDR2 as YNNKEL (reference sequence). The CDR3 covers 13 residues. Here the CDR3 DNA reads TGTGCCAGCAGCCAACCAGGGGGGAGTGAAGCTTTCTTT. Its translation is CASSQPGGSEAFF.

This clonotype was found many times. In DNA, the CDR3 is TGTGCCAGCAGTCCGCGGTTGGGGTATCCAGATACGCAGTATTTT. This encodes CASSPRLGYPDTQYF. V is TRBV12-3 or TRBV12-4 and J is TRBJ2-3, with D unclear. This CDR3 is built from 15 residues. The V and J ends lost 5 bases and 4 bases respectively, with 16 bases between them.

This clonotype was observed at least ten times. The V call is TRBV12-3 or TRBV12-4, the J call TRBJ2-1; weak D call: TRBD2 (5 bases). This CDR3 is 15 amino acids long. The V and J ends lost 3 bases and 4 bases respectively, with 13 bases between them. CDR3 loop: CASSFSLGVYNEQFF. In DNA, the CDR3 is TGTGCCAGCAGTTTCTCTCTCGGGGTTTACAATGAGCAGTTCTTC.

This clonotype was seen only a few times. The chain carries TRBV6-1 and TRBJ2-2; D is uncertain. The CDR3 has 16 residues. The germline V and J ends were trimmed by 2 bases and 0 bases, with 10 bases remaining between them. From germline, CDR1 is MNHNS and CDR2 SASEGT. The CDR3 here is CASSELGRTNTGELFF. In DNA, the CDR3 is TGTGCCAGCAGTGAACTCGGCAGGACGAACACCGGGGAGCTGTTTTTT.

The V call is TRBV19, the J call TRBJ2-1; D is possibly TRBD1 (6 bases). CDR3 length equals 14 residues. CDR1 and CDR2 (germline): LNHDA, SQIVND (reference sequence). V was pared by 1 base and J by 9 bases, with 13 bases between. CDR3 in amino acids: CASSIVGRGGEQFF. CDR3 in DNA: TGTGCCAGTAGTATAGTGGGGAGAGGGGGTGAGCAGTTCTTC.

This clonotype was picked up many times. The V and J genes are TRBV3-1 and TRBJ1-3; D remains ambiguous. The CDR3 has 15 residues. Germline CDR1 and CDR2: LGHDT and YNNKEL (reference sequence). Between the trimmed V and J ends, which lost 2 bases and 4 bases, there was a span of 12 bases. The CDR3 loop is CASSQPATRGNTIYF. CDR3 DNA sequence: TGTGCCAGCAGCCAACCGGCCACGCGGGGAAACACCATATATTTT.

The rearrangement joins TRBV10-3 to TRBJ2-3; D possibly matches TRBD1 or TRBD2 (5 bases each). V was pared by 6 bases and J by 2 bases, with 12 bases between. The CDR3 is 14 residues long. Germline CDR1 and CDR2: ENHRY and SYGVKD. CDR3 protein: CAIRRGRDTDTQYF. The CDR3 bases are TGTGCCATCAGAAGGGGTCGGGACACAGATACGCAGTATTTT.

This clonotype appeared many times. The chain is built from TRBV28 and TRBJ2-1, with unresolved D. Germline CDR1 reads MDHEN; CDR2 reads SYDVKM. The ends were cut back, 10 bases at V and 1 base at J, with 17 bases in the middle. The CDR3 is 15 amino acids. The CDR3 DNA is TGTGCCACAAGTTTAACCAGGAGTTCCTACAATGAGCAGTTCTTC. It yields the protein CATSLTRSSYNEQFF.